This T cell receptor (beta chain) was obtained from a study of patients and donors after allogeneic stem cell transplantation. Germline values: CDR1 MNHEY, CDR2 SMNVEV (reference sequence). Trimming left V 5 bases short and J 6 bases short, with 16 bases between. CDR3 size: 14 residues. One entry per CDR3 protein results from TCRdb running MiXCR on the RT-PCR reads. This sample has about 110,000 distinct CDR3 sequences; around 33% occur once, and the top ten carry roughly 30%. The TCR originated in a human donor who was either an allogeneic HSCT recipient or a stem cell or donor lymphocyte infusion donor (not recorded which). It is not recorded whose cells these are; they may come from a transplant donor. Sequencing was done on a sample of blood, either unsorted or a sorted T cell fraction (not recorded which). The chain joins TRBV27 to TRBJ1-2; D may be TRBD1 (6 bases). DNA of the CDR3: TGTGCCAGCAGTGATACAGGGTCGCCTCATGGCTACACCTTC. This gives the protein CASSDTGSPHGYTF.